The TCR beta chain under discussion was sequenced for a study of T cell responses to AZD1222 COVID-19 vaccine. General study findings and limits: Spike-specific TCR repertoires showed rising breadth and depth after two AZD1222 doses.

The CDR3 is 17 residues long. In germline, CDR1 is KGHSH, CDR2 LQKENI. V was pared by 0 bases and J by 1 base, with 6 bases of the junction left unmatched. TCRdb's table, derived via immunoSEQ multiplex PCR, lists solely in-frame clones and lacks some. Of just over 90,000 clones listed, approximately 92% were seen once; the top ten hold roughly 2.7%. As concerns this clone: Its antigen remains unknown.

Source: peripheral blood, taken 28 days after the second AZD1222 dose. The receptor comes from an adult who received the AZD1222 COVID-19 vaccine. The chain couples TRBV18 to TRBJ2-3, with 8 bases that match TRBD2. The CDR3 sequence: CASSPPTTSGRTDTQYF. CDR3 in DNA: TGTGCCAGCTCACCACCAACCACTAGCGGACGCACAGATACGCAGTATTTT.